This T cell receptor (beta chain) was sequenced during a study of blood T cells in healthy people across ages. The CDR3 runs to 15 residues. V shed 4 bases and J shed 9 bases, with 21 bases lying between them. Germline V lookup: CDR1 LGHNA, CDR2 YSLEER. For the second PCR, which ran for about 6 to 11 cycles, a sample-barcoded 5' primer and a J-beta primer mix were used. Each CDR3 protein gets one entry after TCRdb re-called the 5' RACE reads with MiXCR. This repertoire shows some 1.8 million distinct CDR3 sequences, about 39% found once; its top ten account for around 23%. V and J are TRBV4-3 and TRBJ1-1; D gene ambiguous. This TCR was recovered from a human donor in good health. The sequencing input was blood. CDR3 sequence (DNA): TGCGCCAGCAGCCCAGCACCCGGTGGGGATCTCCAAGCTTTCTTT. This sequence encodes CASSPAPGGDLQAFF.